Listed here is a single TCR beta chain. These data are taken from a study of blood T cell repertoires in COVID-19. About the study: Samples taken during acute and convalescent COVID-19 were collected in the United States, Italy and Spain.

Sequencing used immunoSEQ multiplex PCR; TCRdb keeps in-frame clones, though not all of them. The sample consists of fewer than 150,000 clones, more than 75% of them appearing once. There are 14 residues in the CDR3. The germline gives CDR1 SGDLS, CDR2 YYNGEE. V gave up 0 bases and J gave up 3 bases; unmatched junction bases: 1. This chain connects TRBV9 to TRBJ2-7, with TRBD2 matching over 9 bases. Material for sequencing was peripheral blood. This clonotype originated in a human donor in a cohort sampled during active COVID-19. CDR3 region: CASSVDSGSYEQYF. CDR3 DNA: TGTGCCAGCAGCGTAGATAGCGGGAGCTACGAGCAGTACTTC.